Shown below are 16 T cell receptor beta chains from a single sample sequenced in a study of cytomegalovirus exposure and HLA in healthy donors. Researchers ran the PCR with 60 Vbeta and 13 Jbeta primers. Measured with immunoSEQ multiplex PCR; TCRdb has only the in-frame clones, and not every one. The data contain over 150,000 clones, roughly three quarters of them singletons. Sequencing used PBMCs. The receptors stem from a man between 18 and 35 years old in good health and CMV-seropositive.

This clone was seen once. The J gene is TRBJ2-7, the V gene TRBV5-1; D may be TRBD1 (6 bases). This CDR3 has 12 residues. The V gene's germline CDR1 is SGHRS and CDR2 YFSETQ. V dropped 0 bases and J dropped 5 bases, with 6 bases sitting between them. The CDR3 region is CASSLAGDEQYF. DNA of the CDR3: TGCGCCAGCAGCTTGGCAGGGGACGAGCAGTACTTC.

The chain links TRBV6-1 to TRBJ2-7, with TRBD2 matching over 9 bases. The CDR3 has 14 residues. The germline CDR1 and CDR2 sequences are MNHNS and SASEGT. J was trimmed by 7 bases and V by 3 bases; bases with no gene match: 7. CDR3 sequence reads: CASSDLAGEGEQYF. The CDR3 DNA sequence: TGTGCCAGCAGTGATTTAGCGGGAGAGGGGGAGCAGTACTTC.

The chain has TRBV11-2 and TRBJ2-1; 11 positions match TRBD2. CDR1 is SGHAT, CDR2 FQNNGV, per germline. V was pared by 5 bases and J by 9 bases, with 15 bases of the junction left unmatched. This CDR3 contains 17 residues. The CDR3 loop is CASSPFVVPSGGSEQFF. For the CDR3, the DNA is TGTGCCAGCAGCCCATTTGTCGTCCCTAGCGGGGGGTCTGAGCAGTTCTTC.

The genes are TRBV5-1 and TRBJ2-7; 13 nucleotides agree with TRBD2. Losses at the gene ends were 2 bases for V and 4 bases for J; bases not matched to a gene: 3. This CDR3 has 15 residues. Germline loops: CDR1 SGHRS, CDR2 YFSETQ. The CDR3 DNA reads TGCGCCAGCAGCTTATTGACTAGCGGGGGGTACGAGCAGTACTTC. It codes for CASSLLTSGGYEQYF. The whole variable domain, remainder taken from reference TRBV5-1 and TRBJ2-7, is KAGVTQTPRYLIKTRGQQVTLSCSPISGHRSVSWYQQTPGQGLQFLFEYFSETQRNKGNFPGRFSGRQFSNSRSEMNVSTLELGDSALYLCASSLLTSGGYEQYFGPGTRLTVT.

The chain has TRBV6-5 and TRBJ2-1; 16 positions match TRBD2. The CDR3 is 16 residues long. CDR1 is MNHEY, CDR2 SVGAGI, per germline. V lost 2 bases, J lost 7 bases, and 2 bases stayed unmatched. CDR3: CASSYGTSGRGNEQFF. The CDR3 DNA reads TGTGCCAGCAGTTACGGGACTAGCGGGAGGGGTAATGAGCAGTTCTTC.

The chain joins TRBV9 to TRBJ2-7, with D tentatively TRBD2 (7 bases). CDR3 length: 17 residues. Per germline, CDR1 SGDLS and CDR2 YYNGEE. With 4 bases removed from V and 0 bases from J, the gap between germline ends came to 20 bases. The CDR3 loop is CASSPSGGAATSYEQYF. As DNA, the CDR3 is TGTGCCAGCAGCCCTTCGGGGGGCGCGGCTACCTCCTACGAGCAGTACTTC.

This clone was seen once. Sequence at one end of the junction differs from germline and may be a read error. V is TRBV7-9 and J is TRBJ1-4; the D gene is possibly TRBD1 (5 bases). This CDR3 is built from 14 residues. CDR1 SEHNR and CDR2 FQNEAQ come from the germline V gene (reference sequence). CDR3 coding DNA: TGTTCCAGCAGCTTAGACAGACATAATGAAAAACTGTTTTTT. This gives the protein CSSSLDRHNEKLFF.

This clone was seen a few times. The rearrangement uses TRBV2 and TRBJ2-1, with 12 bases identical to TRBD2. J lost 9 bases, V lost 4 bases, and 7 bases had no gene match. The CDR3 length is 15 residues. Germline values: CDR1 SNHLY, CDR2 FYNNEI. Here the CDR3 reads CASSGLGLAGSEQFF. The CDR3, as DNA: TGTGCCAGCAGTGGGCTGGGACTAGCGGGCTCTGAGCAGTTCTTC.

The J gene is TRBJ2-1, the V gene TRBV5-4, with 8 bases lining up with TRBD2. Germline CDR1 and CDR2: SGHNT and YYREEE (reference sequence). CDR3 length equals 16 residues. V dropped 1 base and J dropped 3; count of bases not matched to a gene: 6. CDR3 in amino acids: CASSLPAGAYYNEQFF. The DNA for the CDR3 is TGTGCCAGCAGCTTGCCAGCGGGGGCCTACTACAATGAGCAGTTCTTC.

This chain connects TRBV5-4 to TRBJ1-1, with D tentatively TRBD1 (6 bases). CDR1 and CDR2 from the germline V gene are SGHNT and YYREEE (reference sequence). This CDR3 has 15 amino acids. The V end was cut by 2 bases, the J end by 5 bases, with 16 bases between. CDR3 nucleotide sequence: TGTGCCAGCAGCTTAGATGGCGGGGGGCGTACTGAAGCTTTCTTT. Translated: CASSLDGGGRTEAFF.

This clone has more than one count but fewer than ten. The genes are TRBV11-2 and TRBJ2-7; weak D call: TRBD1 (6 bases). Germline V lookup: CDR1 SGHAT, CDR2 FQNNGV. The CDR3 has 14 residues. Trimming removed 4 bases from V and 3 bases from J, with 13 bases in between. The CDR3 reads CASSSEWTDYEQYF. In DNA form, the CDR3 reads TGTGCCAGCAGCTCCGAATGGACAGACTACGAGCAGTACTTC.

The chain uses TRBV19 and TRBJ1-1; perhaps TRBD1 as D (5 bases). Germline assignment: CDR1 LNHDA and CDR2 SQIVND (reference sequence). Between the trimmed V and J ends, which lost 10 bases and 3 bases, there was a span of 12 bases. There are 12 residues in the CDR3. Written as DNA, the CDR3 is TGTGCCACAAGACCAGGGTACACTGAAGCTTTCTTT. Translated, it gives CATRPGYTEAFF.

This clone has a handful of counts. The chain is built from TRBV9 and TRBJ2-7, with TRBD1 matching over 9 bases. J lost 7 bases, V lost 4 bases, and 9 bases had no gene match. Germline CDR1 is SGDLS and CDR2 is YYNGEE. The CDR3 is made up of 14 amino acids. CDR3 in DNA: TGTGCCAGCAGCCCTCGGGACAGGGCTCGAGAGCAGTACTTC. This codes for CASSPRDRAREQYF.

CDR3 in DNA: TGTGCCAGCAGTTTAGCGGGACAGCGGGACGAGCAGTACTTC. Translated: CASSLAGQRDEQYF. This sequence joins TRBV27 and TRBJ2-7; weak D call: TRBD1 (7 bases). Germline values: CDR1 MNHEY, CDR2 SMNVEV (reference sequence). The CDR3 has 14 residues. Trimming pared 2 bases from V and 5 bases from J, leaving 13 bases between.

V and J are TRBV29-1 and TRBJ2-5; TRBD2 agrees at 7 bases. Per germline, CDR1 SQVTM and CDR2 ANQGSEA. V shed 3 bases and J 4 bases; nucleotides not matched to a gene: 8. The CDR3 sequence is 14 residues long. For the CDR3, the DNA is TGCAGCGTTGATGTGGGAGGGCCCTCAGAGACCCAGTACTTC. It is translated as CSVDVGGPSETQYF.

The chain joins TRBV27 to TRBJ2-5; 9 bases match TRBD1. Germline V gene lookup returns CDR1 MNHEY and CDR2 SMNVEV (reference sequence). This CDR3 contains 17 residues. Trimming at V came to 5 bases and at J to 4 bases, leaving 14 bases not matched to a gene. CDR3 amino acids: CASSRSLQGARAETQYF. CDR3 nucleotides: TGTGCCAGCAGTCGTTCACTACAGGGGGCGCGAGCAGAGACCCAGTACTTC.